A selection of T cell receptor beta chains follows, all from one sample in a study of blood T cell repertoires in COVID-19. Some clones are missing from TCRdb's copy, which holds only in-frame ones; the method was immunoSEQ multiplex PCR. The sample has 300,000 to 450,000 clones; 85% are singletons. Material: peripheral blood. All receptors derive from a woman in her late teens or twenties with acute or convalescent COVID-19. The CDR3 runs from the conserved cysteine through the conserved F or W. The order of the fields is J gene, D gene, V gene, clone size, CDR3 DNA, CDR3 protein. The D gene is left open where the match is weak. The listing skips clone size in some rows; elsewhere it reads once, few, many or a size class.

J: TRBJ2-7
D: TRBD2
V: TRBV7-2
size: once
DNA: TGTGCCAGCAGCCTACTAGCGGGAGACGTGTACGAGCAGTACTTC
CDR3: CASSLLAGDVYEQYF

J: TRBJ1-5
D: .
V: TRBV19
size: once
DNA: TGTGCCAGTAGTATAGACAACTATCAGCCCCAGCATTTT
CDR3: CASSIDNYQPQHF

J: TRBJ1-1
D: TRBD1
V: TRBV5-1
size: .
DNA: TGCGCCAGCAGCTTGGCCGGAGGACAGGGTTTTGGCACTGAAGCTTTCTTT
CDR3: CASSLAGGQGFGTEAFF

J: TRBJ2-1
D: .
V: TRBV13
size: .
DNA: TGTGCCAGCAGCTTAGGGCCACAGAAGAGCTCCTACAATGAGCAGTTCTTC
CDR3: CASSLGPQKSSYNEQFF

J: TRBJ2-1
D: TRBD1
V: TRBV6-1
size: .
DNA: TGTGCCAGCAGTGAGTTAGGACAGGGGGCTGATAATGAGCAGTTCTTC
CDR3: CASSELGQGADNEQFF

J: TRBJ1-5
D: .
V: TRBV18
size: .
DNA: TGTGCCAGCTCACCACAGGGGACTCGGGATCAGCCCCAGCATTTT
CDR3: CASSPQGTRDQPQHF

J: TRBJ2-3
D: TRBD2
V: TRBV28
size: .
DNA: TGTGCCAGCAGCCGACTAAGAAACCCTAGCGGGAGGGTCGGAGATACGCAGTATTTT
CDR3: CASSRLRNPSGRVGDTQYF

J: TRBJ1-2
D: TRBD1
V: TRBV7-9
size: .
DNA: TGTGCCAGCAGCTCGAAGGGGCAGGGGGCGTTCTATGGCTACACCTTC
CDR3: CASSSKGQGAFYGYTF

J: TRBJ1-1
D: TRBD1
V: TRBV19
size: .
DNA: TGTGCCAGTTACAGGGGGCGGACTGAAGCTTTCTTT
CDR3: CASYRGRTEAFF

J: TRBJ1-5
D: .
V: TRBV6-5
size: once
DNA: TGTGCCAGCAGACTCACAGGGAAACAGCCCCAGCATTTT
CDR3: CASRLTGKQPQHF

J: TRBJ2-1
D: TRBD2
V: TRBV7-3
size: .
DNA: TGTGCCAGCAGCTCCACGGGACTAGCGGACGGTGAGCAGTTCTTC
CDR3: CASSSTGLADGEQFF

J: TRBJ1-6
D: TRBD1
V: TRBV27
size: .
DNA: TGTGCCAGTAACAGGGGGGGACTGGTGGAACCCCTCCACTTT
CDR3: CASNRGGLVEPLHF

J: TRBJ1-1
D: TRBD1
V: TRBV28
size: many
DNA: TGTGCCAGCAGCCCCGGGACAGGGGACACTGAAGCTTTCTTT
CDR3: CASSPGTGDTEAFF

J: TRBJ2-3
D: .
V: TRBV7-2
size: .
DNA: TGTGCCAGCAGCCCCCCGGAGCACACAGATACGCAGTATTTT
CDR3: CASSPPEHTDTQYF

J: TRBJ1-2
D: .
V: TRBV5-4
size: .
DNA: TGTGCCAGCAGTCCACCGACGGGTAGCTATGGCTACACCTTC
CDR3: CASSPPTGSYGYTF

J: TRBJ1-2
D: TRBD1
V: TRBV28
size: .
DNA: TGTGCCAGCAGCCTACAGGGGACAGTACTCTATGGCTACACCTTC
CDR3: CASSLQGTVLYGYTF

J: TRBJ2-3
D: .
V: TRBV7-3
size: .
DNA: TGTGCCAGCAGCGCAGGAGGGAGCGCGGATACGCAGTATTTT
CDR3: CASSAGGSADTQYF

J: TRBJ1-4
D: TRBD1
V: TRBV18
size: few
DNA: TGTGCCAGCTCACGGGCCGGGACAGGGGATGAAAAACTGTTTTTT
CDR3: CASSRAGTGDEKLFF

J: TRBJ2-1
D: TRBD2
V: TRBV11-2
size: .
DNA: TGTGCCAGCAGCTTAGAAGTAGCGGGACACTACAATGAGCAGTTCTTC
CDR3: CASSLEVAGHYNEQFF

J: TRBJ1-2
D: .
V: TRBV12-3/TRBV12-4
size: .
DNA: TGTGCCAGCAGTTTCACTGTTAACTATGGCTACACCTTC
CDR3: CASSFTVNYGYTF

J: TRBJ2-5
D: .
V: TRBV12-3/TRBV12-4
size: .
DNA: TGTGCCAGCAGCATGTACCAAGAGACCCAGTACTTC
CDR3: CASSMYQETQYF

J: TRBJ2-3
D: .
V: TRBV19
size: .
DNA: TGTGCCAGTAGTAGGGGGGTAAGCACAGATACGCAGTATTTT
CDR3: CASSRGVSTDTQYF

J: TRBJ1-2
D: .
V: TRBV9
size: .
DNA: TGTGCCCCAAAAAAGTGGGGGCGCTATGGCTACACCTTC
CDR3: CAPKKWGRYGYTF

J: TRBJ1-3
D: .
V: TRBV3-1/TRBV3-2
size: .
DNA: TGTGCCAGCAGCCGTAATAATCTCGAAAGGGGGGGAAACACCATATATTTT
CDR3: CASSRNNLERGGNTIYF

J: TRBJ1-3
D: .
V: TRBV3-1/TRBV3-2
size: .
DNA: TGTGCCAGCAGCCAAGAAGACACTGGAAACACCATATATTTT
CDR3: CASSQEDTGNTIYF

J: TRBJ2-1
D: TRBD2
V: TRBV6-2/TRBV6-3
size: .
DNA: TGTGCCAGCAGTTTAGCGGGATTAGAAAACAATGAGCAGTTCTTC
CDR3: CASSLAGLENNEQFF

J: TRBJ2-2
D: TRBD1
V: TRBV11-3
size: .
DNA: TGTGCCAGCAGCTCGTGGGGACAGGGTTCTACCGGGGAGCTGTTTTTT
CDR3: CASSSWGQGSTGELFF

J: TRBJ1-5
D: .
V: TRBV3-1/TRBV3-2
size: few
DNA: TGTGCCAGCAGCCAAGATCCCCAAAGTACAAGCAATCAGCCCCAGCATTTT
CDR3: CASSQDPQSTSNQPQHF

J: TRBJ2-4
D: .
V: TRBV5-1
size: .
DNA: TGCGCCAGCAGCTTGGGCGGAGCCAAAAACATTCAGTACTTC
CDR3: CASSLGGAKNIQYF

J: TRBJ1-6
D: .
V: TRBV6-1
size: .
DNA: TGTGCCAGCAGTGAGGCCAGGGTTTCGCCCCTCCACTTT
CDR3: CASSEARVSPLHF

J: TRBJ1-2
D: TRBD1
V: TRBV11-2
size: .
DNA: TGTGCCAGCAGCGCTTCCGGGACAGCTAACTATGGCTACACCTTC
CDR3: CASSASGTANYGYTF

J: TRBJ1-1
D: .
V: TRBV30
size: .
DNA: TGTGCCTGGAACCGGGACATCTTGATGAACACTGAAGCTTTCTTT
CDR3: CAWNRDILMNTEAFF

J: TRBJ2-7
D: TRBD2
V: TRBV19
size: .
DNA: TGTGCCAGTAGTACAGCTAGCGGCAGTATTTACGAGCAGTACTTC
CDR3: CASSTASGSIYEQYF

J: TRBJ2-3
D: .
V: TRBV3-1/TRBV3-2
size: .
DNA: TGTGCCAGCAGCCCCGCATACGGGACAACTACAGATACGCAGTATTTT
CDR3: CASSPAYGTTTDTQYF

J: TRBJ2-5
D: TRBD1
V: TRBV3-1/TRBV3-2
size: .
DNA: TGTGCCAGCATACTCCAGGGGGCGCCGGGGGAGACCCAGTACTTC
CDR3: CASILQGAPGETQYF

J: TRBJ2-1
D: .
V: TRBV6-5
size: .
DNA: TGTGCCAGCAGTTCAAGAGGTGCTGAGCAGTTCTTC
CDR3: CASSSRGAEQFF

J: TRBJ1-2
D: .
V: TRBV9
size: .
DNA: TGTGCCAGCAGCGCCCGTTTGGGAGGAGGCCCGAACTATGGCTACACCTTC
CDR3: CASSARLGGGPNYGYTF

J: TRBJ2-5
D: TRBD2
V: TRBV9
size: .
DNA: TGTGCCAGCAGCGTAGCTATCGGACTAGATGAAGAGACCCAGTACTTC
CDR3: CASSVAIGLDEETQYF

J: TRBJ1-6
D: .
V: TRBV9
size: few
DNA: TGTGCCAGCAGCGTCGACCCGACGCGGGATTCACCCCTCCACTTT
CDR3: CASSVDPTRDSPLHF

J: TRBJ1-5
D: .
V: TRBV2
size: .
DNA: TGTGCCAGCACCCTGGGGAGTGACAATCAGCCCCAGCATTTT
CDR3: CASTLGSDNQPQHF

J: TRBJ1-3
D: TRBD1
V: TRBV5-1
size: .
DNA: TGCGCCAGCAGCTTGGGGGACAGGGTGTCCTCTGGAAACACCATATATTTT
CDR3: CASSLGDRVSSGNTIYF

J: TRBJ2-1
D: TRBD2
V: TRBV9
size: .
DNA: TGTGCCAGCAAGGGTAGCGGGGGGTACAATGAGCAGTTCTTC
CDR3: CASKGSGGYNEQFF

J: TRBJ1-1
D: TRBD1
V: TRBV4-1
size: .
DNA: TGCGCCAGCAGCCACTCAATAGGACAGGGGCCTGAAGCTTTCTTT
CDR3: CASSHSIGQGPEAFF

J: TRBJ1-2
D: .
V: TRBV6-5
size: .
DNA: TGTGCCAGCAGGCAGGGATCAGCTAACTATGGCTACACCTTC
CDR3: CASRQGSANYGYTF

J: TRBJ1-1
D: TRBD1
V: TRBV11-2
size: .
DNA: TGTGCCAGCAGCTTAGAAGGTTGGGACAGCACTGAAGCTTTCTTT
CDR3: CASSLEGWDSTEAFF

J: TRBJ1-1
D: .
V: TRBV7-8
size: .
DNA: TGTGCCAGCAGCTACGAACAGGGTTACTGGACTGAAGCTTTCTTT
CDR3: CASSYEQGYWTEAFF

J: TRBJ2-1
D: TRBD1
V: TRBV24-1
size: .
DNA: TGTGCCACCAGTGATTCCGGGACAGGTCGAAGTGAGCAGTTCTTC
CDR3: CATSDSGTGRSEQFF

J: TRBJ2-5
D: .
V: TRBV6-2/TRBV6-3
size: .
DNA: TGTGCCAGCAGTGACCTGGGGGGGCCCGGCGAGACCCAGTACTTC
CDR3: CASSDLGGPGETQYF

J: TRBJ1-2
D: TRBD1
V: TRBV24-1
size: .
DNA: TGTGCCACCGTTAAAAAGGGGGCAGGGGCCTATGGCTACACCTTC
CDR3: CATVKKGAGAYGYTF

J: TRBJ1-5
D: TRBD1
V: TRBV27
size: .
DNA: TGTGCCACGGGACAGGGATCAAATCAGCCCCAGCATTTT
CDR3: CATGQGSNQPQHF

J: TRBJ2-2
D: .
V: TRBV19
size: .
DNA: TGTGCCAGTAGTATTCGGAGGGCGAGCGGGGAGCTGTTTTTT
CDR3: CASSIRRASGELFF

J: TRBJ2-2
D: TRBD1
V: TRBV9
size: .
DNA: TGTGCCAGCAGCCCCCGGACAGGCTCGAACACCGGGGAGCTGTTTTTT
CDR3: CASSPRTGSNTGELFF

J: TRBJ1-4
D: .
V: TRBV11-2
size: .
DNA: TGTGCCAGCAGACCCGCCAGGGGCGCGAAGGGTGAAAAACTGTTTTTT
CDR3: CASRPARGAKGEKLFF

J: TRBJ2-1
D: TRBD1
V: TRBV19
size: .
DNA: TGTGCCAGTAAATTGACAGGGCCCACGGGTGAGCAGTTCTTC
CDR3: CASKLTGPTGEQFF

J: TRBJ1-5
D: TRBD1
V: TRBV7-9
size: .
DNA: TGTGCCAGCAGCTTCGGACAGGGGCAGGGTCAGCCCCAGCATTTT
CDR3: CASSFGQGQGQPQHF

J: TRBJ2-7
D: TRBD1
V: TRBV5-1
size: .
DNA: TGCGCCAGCACGACCGGGACAGGGGTAAACGAGCAGTACTTC
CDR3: CASTTGTGVNEQYF

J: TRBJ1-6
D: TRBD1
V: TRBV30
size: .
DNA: TGTGCCTGGAGTGTACAGGGGAGGTCCTATAATTCACCCCTCCACTTT
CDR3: CAWSVQGRSYNSPLHF

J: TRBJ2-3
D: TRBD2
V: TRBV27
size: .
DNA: TGTGCCAGCAGCCTTCTAGCGGGGGGGCCAAATACGCAGTATTTT
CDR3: CASSLLAGGPNTQYF